This T cell receptor (beta chain) was identified during a study of T cells after yellow fever vaccination. Points from the study as a whole: When the response was secondary, it was weaker but reached its peak faster, day 5 versus 15. Subsequent to the booster, the majority of primary-vaccination clones reappeared (96% CD4, 70% to 90% CD8).

V was pared by 1 base and J by 7 bases, with 5 bases between. CDR1 is SEHNR and CDR2 is FQNEAQ in the germline V gene (reference sequence). This CDR3 spans 12 amino acids. Points on this clonotype: Its specificity is unknown.

TCRdb redid the calling of the 5' RACE reads with MiXCR, one entry per CDR3 protein. The data show 450,000 to 600,000 distinct CDR3 sequences, with roughly 13% seen just once and around 15% held by the top ten. This rearrangement joins TRBV7-9 to TRBJ2-4; D is unresolved. This TCR was recovered from a man younger than 45 who received the YFV17D yellow fever vaccine. This sample comprised PBMCs, obtained on the day of the yellow fever booster vaccination. CDR3 in DNA: TGTGCCAGCAGCTTAGTTGTCAACATTCAGTACTTC. It translates to CASSLVVNIQYF.